The clone carrying this T cell receptor (beta chain) was observed once. The source of the sample is a study of blood T cell repertoires in COVID-19. This CDR3 is 15 amino acids long. CDR1 is SGHTA and CDR2 is FQGNSA in the germline V gene. V shed 4 bases, J shed 0 bases, and the junction held 3 bases outside the gene matches. TCRdb keeps only in-frame clones here, not all; method: immunoSEQ multiplex PCR. Of 110,000 to 150,000 clones in the sample, approximately 87% were seen once. The sequencing sample was made of peripheral blood. The sequence came from a woman in her thirties or forties with acute or convalescent COVID-19. The J gene is TRBJ1-3, the V gene TRBV7-2, with 7 nucleotides matching TRBD1. The DNA for the CDR3 is TGTGCCAGCAGCTCGCGACAGGGCTCTGGAAACACCATATATTTT. It codes for CASSSRQGSGNTIYF. Complete variable domain (other parts from reference TRBV7-2 and TRBJ1-3): GAGVSQSPSNKVTEKGKDVELRCDPISGHTALYWYRQSLGQGLEFLIYFQGNSAPDKSGLPSDRFSAERTGGSVSTLTIQRTQQEDSAVYLCASSSRQGSGNTIYFGEGSWLTVV.